These T cell receptor beta chains were read from a single sample in a study of glioma-infiltrating T cells after dendritic cell vaccination. The assay was immunoSEQ multiplex PCR, and TCRdb's table has in-frame clones only and misses some. The sample carries some 110,000 clones, almost 90% recorded once. This sample comprised blood, obtained after dendritic cell vaccination. These receptors were taken from a human donor with glioblastoma. The CDR3 runs from the conserved cysteine through the conserved F or W. D genes are given only for firm matches. The size field is filled for only some rows; it gives once, few, many or a size class.

v_gene	d_gene	j_gene	abundance	CDR3nt	CDR3aa
TRBV6-5	NA	TRBJ2-3	NA	TGTGCCAGCACTAGGGGAGATACGCAGTATTTT	CASTRGDTQYF
TRBV10-1	TRBD2	TRBJ2-3	NA	TGCGCCAGCAGCGAAGGTAGCGGGGGCACAGATACGCAGTATTTT	CASSEGSGGTDTQYF
TRBV4-1	TRBD1	TRBJ2-7	NA	TGCGCCAGCAGCTCCCGGACAGGGGGGCCCGCCTACGAGCAGTACTTC	CASSSRTGGPAYEQYF
TRBV7-3	NA	TRBJ2-1	few	TGTGCCAGCAGCTTAGGCGAGGGTAGCGAGCAGTTCTTC	CASSLGEGSEQFF
TRBV19	TRBD2	TRBJ2-5	NA	TGTGCCAGTAGTCCACGGACTAGCGGTGAAACCCAGTACTTC	CASSPRTSGETQYF
TRBV7-9	NA	TRBJ1-6	NA	TGTGCCAGCAGCTTAGGGAGTTCGCGGAATTCACCCCTCCACTTT	CASSLGSSRNSPLHF
TRBV7-8	NA	TRBJ1-5	NA	TGTGCCAGCAGCTTAGTCGGCGGCTTAAGCAATCAGCCCCAGCATTTT	CASSLVGGLSNQPQHF
TRBV14	TRBD1	TRBJ1-1	NA	TGTGCCAGCAGCCGGGTCGGACAGGGCGTTGAAGCTTTCTTT	CASSRVGQGVEAFF
TRBV9	TRBD2	TRBJ2-5	once	TGTGCCAGCTCAAGCGGGGAGGTAGAGACCCAGTACTTC	CASSSGEVETQYF
TRBV5-1	TRBD2	TRBJ2-1	NA	TGCGCCAGCAGCCCGGGACTAGCGGGGGAGTACAATGAGCAGTTCTTC	CASSPGLAGEYNEQFF
TRBV7-9	TRBD1	TRBJ2-1	NA	TGTGCCAGCAGCGGACAGGCCACCTACAATGAGCAGTTCTTC	CASSGQATYNEQFF
TRBV4-1	TRBD1	TRBJ1-2	NA	TGCGCCAGCAGCCAACCCGGACAGGGCCCAAAACTAGGAGGCTACACCTTC	CASSQPGQGPKLGGYTF
TRBV2	TRBD2	TRBJ2-5	NA	TGTGCCAGCAGTGACGTGACTAGCAGACAAGAGACCCAGTACTTC	CASSDVTSRQETQYF
TRBV18	NA	TRBJ1-2	NA	TGTGCCAGCTCACCAGGGTTCCTGGGGGGTTCCGATGGCTACACCTTC	CASSPGFLGGSDGYTF
TRBV19	TRBD1	TRBJ1-4	NA	TGTGCCAGTAGAAGACAGGGACATAATGAAAAACTGTTTTTT	CASRRQGHNEKLFF
TRBV7-3	NA	TRBJ2-5	NA	TGTGCCAGCAGCTTAACGTCGGGCTTGGGGGGTGAAGAGACCCAGTACTTC	CASSLTSGLGGEETQYF
TRBV11-2	TRBD1	TRBJ1-2	NA	TGTGCCAGCAGGATAACCGGGACAGGGGGCTATGGCTACACCTTC	CASRITGTGGYGYTF
TRBV19	NA	TRBJ2-7	NA	TGTGCCAGTAGCCTAACGGGACAAATAGTTACCTACGAGCAGTACTTC	CASSLTGQIVTYEQYF
TRBV6-1	NA	TRBJ1-2	NA	TGTGCCAGCAAGGGCCAAGGGGTGGCCTATGGCTACACCTTC	CASKGQGVAYGYTF
TRBV6-1	TRBD2	TRBJ2-1	NA	TGTGCCAGCAGTGAAGACGGGAGGGGCTCCTACAATGAGCAGTTCTTC	CASSEDGRGSYNEQFF
TRBV2	TRBD2	TRBJ2-1	NA	TGTGCCAGCAGTCAGATACAGACTAGCGTTGGTGAGCAGTTCTTC	CASSQIQTSVGEQFF
TRBV6-5	NA	TRBJ2-1	NA	TGTGCCAGCAGAAGCACAGGGTCCTCCTACAATGAGCAGTTCTTC	CASRSTGSSYNEQFF